This TCR beta chain was sequenced in a study of cytomegalovirus exposure and HLA in healthy donors. Regarding the study as a whole: The study put 150 to 200 TCR beta chains on its list as cytomegalovirus-associated. The Asian-associated ancestry cluster reportedly had fewer N-insertions than the approximately 690-donor mean in a later analysis.

60 Vbeta and 13 Jbeta primers were used in PCR. Sequencing used immunoSEQ multiplex PCR; TCRdb keeps in-frame clones, though not all of them. The table has over 150,000 clones, about 84% seen once. Details on this clone: Its antigen remains unknown.

Germline loops: CDR1 ENHRY, CDR2 SYGVKD. J lost 2 bases, V lost 0 bases, and 2 bases had no gene match. This CDR3 has 15 amino acids. The V and J genes are TRBV10-3 and TRBJ2-7, with 9 bases identical to TRBD2. The sequencing input was PBMCs. This receptor was identified in a man between 18 and 29 years old in good health and CMV-seronegative. The CDR3 here is CAISESTSGTYEQYF. The CDR3 coding sequence is TGTGCCATCAGTGAGTCGACTAGCGGCACCTACGAGCAGTACTTC.